These T cell receptor beta chains were read from a single sample in a study of shared clonotypes between healthy human individuals. Method: immunoSEQ multiplex PCR; TCRdb's copy keeps in-frame clones and lacks some. The data hold a few million clones, with under 95% observed a single time. Input material: naive CD4+ T cells from PBMCs. Every receptor here comes from a man between 18 and 35 years old in good health. Some clones in this sample may be carry-over from other donors' samples. Each CDR3 is given with its conserved first and last residue. D genes are given only for firm matches. Only some rows state a clone size, as once, few, many or a class for expanded clones.

>once|TRBJ2-5|.|TRBV5-1
CASSLGGTETQYF
TGCGCCAGCAGCTTGGGTGGGACGGAGACCCAGTACTTC
>.|TRBJ2-3|.|TRBV30
CAWSRGGRSTDTQYF
TGTGCCTGGAGTCGGGGCGGTAGGAGCACAGATACGCAGTATTTT
>.|TRBJ2-7|TRBD2|TRBV10-3
CAISAGTSGTYEQYF
TGTGCCATCAGCGCTGGGACTAGCGGGACCTACGAGCAGTACTTC
>many|TRBJ2-3|.|TRBV6-6
CATQSYMQGDTQYF
TGTGCCACTCAAAGCTACATGCAGGGAGATACGCAGTATTTT
>.|TRBJ2-4|TRBD1|TRBV5-4
CASSLGQGNTQNIQYF
TGTGCCAGCAGCTTGGGACAGGGGAATACCCAAAACATTCAGTACTTC
>.|TRBJ2-3|TRBD2|TRBV10-3
CAIRELAGVGDTQYF
TGTGCCATCAGAGAATTAGCGGGCGTGGGAGATACGCAGTATTTT
>.|TRBJ2-2|TRBD1|TRBV5-4
CASSSPKQGAGELFF
TGTGCCAGCAGCTCTCCTAAACAGGGGGCCGGGGAGCTGTTTTTT
>.|TRBJ2-5|.|TRBV5-1
CASSNLDGETQYF
TGCGCCAGCAGCAACCTAGATGGGGAGACCCAGTACTTC
>.|TRBJ1-1|TRBD1|TRBV4-1
CASSQASRGRDTEAFF
TGCGCCAGCAGCCAAGCTTCAAGGGGGCGGGACACTGAAGCTTTCTTT
>.|TRBJ2-1|TRBD2|TRBV7-2
CASSLAGAGGVYEQFF
TGTGCCAGCAGCTTAGCGGGTGCGGGAGGTGTGTATGAGCAGTTCTTC
>.|TRBJ2-7|TRBD1|TRBV20-1
CSASGTDEQYF
TGCAGTGCTAGCGGGACAGACGAGCAGTACTTC
>.|TRBJ1-3|.|TRBV7-6
CASSLSGGGSGNTIYF
TGTGCCAGCAGCTTATCGGGAGGGGGCTCTGGAAACACCATATATTTT
>.|TRBJ1-4|.|TRBV4-1
CASSQPVNNEKLFF
TGCGCCAGCAGCCAACCCGTCAATAATGAAAAACTGTTTTTT
>.|TRBJ2-2|.|TRBV28
CASSLQNTGELFF
TGTGCCAGCAGCCTACAAAACACCGGGGAGCTGTTTTTT
>.|TRBJ2-2|.|TRBV5-6
CASSLPRNTGELFF
TGTGCCAGCAGCCTTCCCAGGAACACCGGGGAGCTGTTTTTT
>.|TRBJ1-4|.|TRBV6-1
CASSGRTAQATNEKLFF
TGTGCCAGCAGTGGTCGGACCGCCCAGGCCACTAATGAAAAACTGTTTTTT
>.|TRBJ2-7|.|TRBV6-1
CASRPTWGPYEQYF
TGTGCCAGCAGGCCCACCTGGGGACCCTACGAGCAGTACTTC
>.|TRBJ2-5|TRBD2|TRBV28
CANSGSGEETQYF
TGTGCCAACAGCGGGAGCGGGGAAGAGACCCAGTACTTC
>.|TRBJ1-2|TRBD1|TRBV19
CASRKDRTGAGYGYTF
TGTGCCAGTAGGAAAGATCGGACAGGGGCTGGGTATGGCTACACCTTC
>.|TRBJ2-7|.|TRBV29-1
CSVEVRGTDYEQYF
TGCAGCGTTGAAGTACGCGGTACCGACTACGAGCAGTACTTC
>.|TRBJ1-1|.|TRBV5-1
CASSLAAMNTEAFF
TGCGCCAGCAGCTTGGCAGCCATGAACACTGAAGCTTTCTTT
>.|TRBJ2-5|TRBD2|TRBV18
CASSPLTSMYQETQYF
TGTGCCAGCTCACCACTGACTAGCATGTACCAAGAGACCCAGTACTTC
>.|TRBJ2-5|TRBD2|TRBV7-9
CASSWGRGLAGGRETQYF
TGTGCCAGCAGCTGGGGACGAGGACTAGCGGGAGGGCGCGAGACCCAGTACTTC
>.|TRBJ2-3|.|TRBV7-2
CASSPVVGDTQYF
TGTGCCAGCAGTCCTGTTGTGGGAGATACGCAGTATTTT
>.|TRBJ2-3|TRBD2|TRBV9
CASSVLAGGGTDTQYF
TGTGCCAGCAGCGTTTTAGCGGGAGGTGGCACAGATACGCAGTATTTT
>.|TRBJ1-4|.|TRBV7-8
CASSLGSATNEKLFF
TGTGCCAGCAGCTTAGGCAGTGCAACTAATGAAAAACTGTTTTTT
>once|TRBJ1-2|.|TRBV28
CASSLRREPPDGYTF
TGTGCCAGCAGTTTAAGGAGGGAACCCCCCGATGGCTACACCTTC
>.|TRBJ2-3|.|TRBV6-5
CASSYSRGYTDTQYF
TGTGCCAGCAGTTACTCCCGCGGATACACAGATACGCAGTATTTT
>few|TRBJ1-3|.|TRBV10-1
CASSRGGPNSGNTIYF
TGCGCCAGCAGCCGCGGGGGGCCGAACTCTGGAAACACCATATATTTT
>.|TRBJ2-1|.|TRBV11-2
CASSSLLTFLHNEQFF
TGTGCCAGCAGCTCCCTCCTCACATTCCTCCACAATGAGCAGTTCTTC
>once|TRBJ2-1|TRBD2|TRBV7-3
CASSQQLAGGPGGEQFF
TGTGCCAGCAGCCAACAACTAGCGGGAGGGCCTGGGGGTGAGCAGTTCTTC
>.|TRBJ2-7|TRBD2|TRBV5-4
CASSFGGTYEQYF
TGTGCCAGCAGCTTCGGGGGGACCTACGAGCAGTACTTC
>.|TRBJ2-2|TRBD1|TRBV5-1
CASSRGQGTGELFF
TGCGCCAGCAGCCGGGGACAGGGAACCGGGGAGCTGTTTTTT